The clone carrying this T cell receptor (beta chain) showed up many times. Its antigen is as yet unknown. TCRbeta library construction was performed incorporating unique molecular identifiers. One entry per CDR3 protein, called by TCRdb with MiXCR from the PCR reads. The table lists roughly 500,000 distinct CDR3 sequences, roughly 10% of them singletons. These data come from a study of T-cell reconstitution after alpha-beta-depleted transplantation in children. Study-wide results and limits: Reported findings indicate that, about two months after transplant, alpha-beta T cells came from several hundred expanded clones, which were derived from non-depleted graft cells. Most T-cell counts and diversity one year after the transplant came from T cells that were newly produced. The study traced high day-60 TCRbeta diversity in some patients to surviving recipient T cells and thymic progenitors.

This sequence originates from a child aged 2 to 10 with inherited bone marrow failure, due to receive a stem cell transplant. The specimen comprised PBMCs, sampled before TCRalphabeta/CD19-depleted stem cell transplant.

CDR3 DNA sequence: TGCAGCGTTGAGGACAGGGTAGACTATGGCTACACCTTC. It translates to CSVEDRVDYGYTF. The chain uses TRBV29-1 and TRBJ1-2, with TRBD1 matching 8 bases. Germline V gene data show CDR1 as SQVTM and CDR2 as ANQGSEA. After removal of 3 bases from V and 3 bases from J, the junction contained 3 bases not matched to a gene. This CDR3 region has 13 residues. The full variable domain, completed using reference TRBV29-1 and TRBJ1-2, is SAVISQKPSRDICQRGTSLTIQCQVDSQVTMMFWYRQQPGQSLTLIATANQGSEATYESGFVIDKFPISRPNLTFSTLTVSNMSPEDSSIYLCSVEDRVDYGYTFGSGTRLTVV.